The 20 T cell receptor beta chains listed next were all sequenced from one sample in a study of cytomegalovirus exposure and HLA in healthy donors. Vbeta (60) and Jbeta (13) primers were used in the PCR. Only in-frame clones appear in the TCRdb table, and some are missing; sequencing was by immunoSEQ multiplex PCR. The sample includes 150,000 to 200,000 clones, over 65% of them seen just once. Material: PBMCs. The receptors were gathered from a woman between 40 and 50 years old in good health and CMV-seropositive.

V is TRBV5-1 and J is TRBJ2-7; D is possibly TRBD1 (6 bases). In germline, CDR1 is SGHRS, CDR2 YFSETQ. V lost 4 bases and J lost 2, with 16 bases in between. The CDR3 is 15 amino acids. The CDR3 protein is CASSNARGRTYEQYF. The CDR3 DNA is TGCGCCAGCAGCAACGCCAGGGGACGCACCTACGAGCAGTACTTC.

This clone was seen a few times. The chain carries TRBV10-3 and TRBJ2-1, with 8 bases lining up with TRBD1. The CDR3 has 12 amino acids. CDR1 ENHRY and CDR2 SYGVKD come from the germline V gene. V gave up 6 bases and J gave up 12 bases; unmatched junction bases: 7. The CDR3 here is CAIRMDRAAQFF. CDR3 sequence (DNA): TGTGCCATCAGGATGGACAGGGCAGCGCAGTTCTTC.

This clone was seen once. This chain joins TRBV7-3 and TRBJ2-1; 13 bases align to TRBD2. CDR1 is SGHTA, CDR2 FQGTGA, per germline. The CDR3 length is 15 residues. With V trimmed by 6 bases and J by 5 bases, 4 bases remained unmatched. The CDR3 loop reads CASSPGLAGDNEQFF. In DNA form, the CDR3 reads TGTGCCAGCAGTCCAGGACTAGCGGGAGACAATGAGCAGTTCTTC.

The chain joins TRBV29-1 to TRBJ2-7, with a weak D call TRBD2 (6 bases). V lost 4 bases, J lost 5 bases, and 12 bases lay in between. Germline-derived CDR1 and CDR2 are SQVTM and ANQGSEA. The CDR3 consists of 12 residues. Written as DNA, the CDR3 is TGCAGCGTTGCGGGGGTGGTAAACGAGCAGTACTTC. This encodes CSVAGVVNEQYF.

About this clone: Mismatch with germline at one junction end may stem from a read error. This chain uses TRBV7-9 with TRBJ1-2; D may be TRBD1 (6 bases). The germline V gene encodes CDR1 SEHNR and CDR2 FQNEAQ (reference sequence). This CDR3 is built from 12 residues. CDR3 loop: CSSSNTGNGYTF. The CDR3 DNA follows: TGTTCCAGCAGCAACACAGGGAATGGCTACACCTTC. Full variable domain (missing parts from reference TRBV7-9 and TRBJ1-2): DTGVSQNPRHKITKRGQNVTFRCDPISEHNRLYWYRQTLGQGPEFLTYFQNEAQLEKSRLLSDRFSAERPKGSFSTLEIQRTEQGDSAMYLCSSSNTGNGYTFGSGTRLTVV.

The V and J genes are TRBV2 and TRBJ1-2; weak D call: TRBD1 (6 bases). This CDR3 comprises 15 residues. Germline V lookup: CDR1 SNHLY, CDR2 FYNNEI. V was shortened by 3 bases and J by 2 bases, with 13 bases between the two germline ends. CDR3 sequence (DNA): TGTGCCAGCAGTGATACAAGGGGGTCGAACTATGGCTACACCTTC. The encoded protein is CASSDTRGSNYGYTF. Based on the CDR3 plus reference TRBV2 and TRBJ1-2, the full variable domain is EPEVTQTPSHQVTQMGQEVILRCVPISNHLYFYWYRQILGQKVEFLVSFYNNEISEKSEIFDDQFSVERPDGSNFTLKIRSTKLEDSAMYFCASSDTRGSNYGYTFGSGTRLTVV.

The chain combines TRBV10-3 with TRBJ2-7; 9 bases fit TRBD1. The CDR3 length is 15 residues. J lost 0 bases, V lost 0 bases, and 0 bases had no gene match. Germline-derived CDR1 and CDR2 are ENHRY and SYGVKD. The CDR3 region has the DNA TGTGCCATCAGTGAGTCGACAGGGGGCTCCTACGAGCAGTACTTC. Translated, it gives CAISESTGGSYEQYF.

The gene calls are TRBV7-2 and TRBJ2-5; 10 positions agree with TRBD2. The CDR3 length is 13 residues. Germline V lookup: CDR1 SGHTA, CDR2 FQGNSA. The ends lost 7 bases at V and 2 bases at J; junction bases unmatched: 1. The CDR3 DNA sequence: TGTGCCAGCAAAGCGGGAGGGCAAGAGACCCAGTACTTC. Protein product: CASKAGGQETQYF.

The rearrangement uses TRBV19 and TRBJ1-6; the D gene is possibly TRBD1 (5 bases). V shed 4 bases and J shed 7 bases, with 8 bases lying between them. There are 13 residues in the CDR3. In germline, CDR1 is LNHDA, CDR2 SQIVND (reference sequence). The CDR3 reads CASSTGMNSPLHF. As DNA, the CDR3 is TGTGCCAGTAGTACAGGGATGAATTCACCCCTCCACTTT.

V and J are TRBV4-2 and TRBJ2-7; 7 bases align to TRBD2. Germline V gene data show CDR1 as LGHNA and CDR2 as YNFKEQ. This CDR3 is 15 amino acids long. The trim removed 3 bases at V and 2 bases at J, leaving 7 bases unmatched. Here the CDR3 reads CASSQAGTNAYEQYF. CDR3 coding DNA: TGTGCCAGCAGCCAGGCCGGGACTAACGCCTACGAGCAGTACTTC.

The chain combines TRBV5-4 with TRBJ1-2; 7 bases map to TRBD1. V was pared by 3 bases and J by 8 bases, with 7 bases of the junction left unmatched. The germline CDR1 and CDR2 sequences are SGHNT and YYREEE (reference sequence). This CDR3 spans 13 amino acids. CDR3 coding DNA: TGTGCCAGCAGCTCGACAGGGAGTGGCGGCTACACCTTC. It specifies CASSSTGSGGYTF.

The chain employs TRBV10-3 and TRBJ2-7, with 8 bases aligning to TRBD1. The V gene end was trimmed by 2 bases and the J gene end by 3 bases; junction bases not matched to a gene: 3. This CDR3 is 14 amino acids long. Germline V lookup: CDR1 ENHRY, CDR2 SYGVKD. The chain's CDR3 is CAISEIDRGYEQYF. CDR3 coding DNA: TGTGCCATCAGTGAGATCGACAGGGGCTACGAGCAGTACTTC.

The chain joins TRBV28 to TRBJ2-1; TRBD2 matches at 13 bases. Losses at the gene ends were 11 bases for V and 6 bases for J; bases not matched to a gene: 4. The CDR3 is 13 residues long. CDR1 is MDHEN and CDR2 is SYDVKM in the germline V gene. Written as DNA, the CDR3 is TGTGCCGGTACTAGCGGGAGGGGCAATGAGCAGTTCTTC. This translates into CAGTSGRGNEQFF.

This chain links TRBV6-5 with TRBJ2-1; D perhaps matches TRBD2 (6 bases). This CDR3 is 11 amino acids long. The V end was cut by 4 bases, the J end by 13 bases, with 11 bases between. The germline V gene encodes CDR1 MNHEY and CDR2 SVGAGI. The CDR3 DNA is TGTGCCAGCAGTTTCGAACTAGCCCAGTTCTTC. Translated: CASSFELAQFF.

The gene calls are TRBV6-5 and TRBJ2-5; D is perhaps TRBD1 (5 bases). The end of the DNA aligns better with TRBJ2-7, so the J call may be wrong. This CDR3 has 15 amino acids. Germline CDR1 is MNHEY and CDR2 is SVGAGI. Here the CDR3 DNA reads TGTGCCAGCAGTTACTCGGCACAGGCCGCGTACGAGCAGTACTTC. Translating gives CASSYSAQAAYEQYF.

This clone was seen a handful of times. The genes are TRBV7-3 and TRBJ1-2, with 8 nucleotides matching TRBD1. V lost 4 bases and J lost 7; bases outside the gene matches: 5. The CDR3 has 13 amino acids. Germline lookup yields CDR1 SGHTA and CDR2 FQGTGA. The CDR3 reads CASSSRGRFGYTF. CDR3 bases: TGTGCCAGCAGCTCCAGGGGGCGATTTGGCTACACCTTC.

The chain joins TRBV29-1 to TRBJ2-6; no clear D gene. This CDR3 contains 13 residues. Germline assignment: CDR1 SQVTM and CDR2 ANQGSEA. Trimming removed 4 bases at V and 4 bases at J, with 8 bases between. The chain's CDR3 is CSVGGNGANVLTF. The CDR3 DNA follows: TGCAGCGTTGGAGGAAACGGGGCCAACGTCCTGACTTTC.

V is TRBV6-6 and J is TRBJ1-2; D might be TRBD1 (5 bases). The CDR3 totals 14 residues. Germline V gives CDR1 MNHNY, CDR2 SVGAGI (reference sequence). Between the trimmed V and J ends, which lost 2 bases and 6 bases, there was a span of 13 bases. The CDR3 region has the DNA TGTGCCAGCAGTTACCGCCCAGGGTATGATGGCTACACCTTC. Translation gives CASSYRPGYDGYTF.

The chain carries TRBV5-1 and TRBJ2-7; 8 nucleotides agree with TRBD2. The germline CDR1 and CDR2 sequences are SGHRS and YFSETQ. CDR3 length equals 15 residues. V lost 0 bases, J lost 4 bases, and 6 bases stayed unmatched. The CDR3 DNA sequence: TGCGCCAGCAGCTTGGAAGCGGGAGAGGGGTACGAGCAGTACTTC. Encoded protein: CASSLEAGEGYEQYF.

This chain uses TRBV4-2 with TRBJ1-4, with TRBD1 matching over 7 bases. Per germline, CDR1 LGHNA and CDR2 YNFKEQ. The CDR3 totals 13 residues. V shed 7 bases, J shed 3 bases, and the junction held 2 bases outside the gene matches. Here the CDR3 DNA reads TGTGCCAGCACAGACAGGGCTAATGAAAAACTGTTTTTT. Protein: CASTDRANEKLFF.